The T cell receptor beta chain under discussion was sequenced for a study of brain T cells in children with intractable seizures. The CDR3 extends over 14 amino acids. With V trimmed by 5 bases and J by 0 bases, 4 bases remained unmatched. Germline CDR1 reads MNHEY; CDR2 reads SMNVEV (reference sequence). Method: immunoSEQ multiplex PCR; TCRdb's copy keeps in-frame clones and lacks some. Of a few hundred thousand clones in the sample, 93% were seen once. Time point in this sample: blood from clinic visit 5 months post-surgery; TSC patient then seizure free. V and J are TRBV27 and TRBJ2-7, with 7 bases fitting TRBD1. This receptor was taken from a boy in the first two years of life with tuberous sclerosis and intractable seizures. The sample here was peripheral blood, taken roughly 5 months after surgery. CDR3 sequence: CASSPWDSSYEQYF. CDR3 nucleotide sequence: TGTGCCAGCAGTCCTTGGGACAGCTCCTACGAGCAGTACTTC.